Sequencing of this T cell receptor (beta chain) was carried out in a study of CD8 T cells in ankylosing spondylitis. Findings and caveats of the study: The clones that were linked to disease were reported to be significantly enriched in matched synovial fluid samples from ankylosing spondylitis patients. In synovial fluid and blood from reactive arthritis, some motif variants were previously reported. Within peripheral blood, clones linked to disease were CD8+ and relatively rare. Ankylosing spondylitis blood appeared to be characterized by a TCR beta motif of under 10 highly homologous variants.

CDR1 MDHEN and CDR2 SYDVKM come from the germline V gene. The CDR3 runs to 16 residues. V lost 3 bases and J lost 6; bases outside the gene matches: 12. TCRdb used MiXCR to reprocess the 5' RACE reads, holding one entry per CDR3 protein. The top ten hold about 6.8% of the sample, which has around 540,000 distinct CDR3 sequences, approximately 11% seen once. As to this clonotype: Its antigen is unidentified.

The sample was blood, either unsorted or a sorted T cell fraction (not recorded which). The rearrangement uses TRBV28 and TRBJ1-2; 8 bases line up with TRBD1. The clonotype comes from a male donor with ankylosing spondylitis. The chain's CDR3 is CASSLNLAGTGNGYTF. The CDR3 bases are TGTGCCAGCAGTTTGAATTTGGCCGGGACAGGAAATGGCTACACCTTC.